These T cell receptor beta chains were read from a single sample in a study of metastatic and nonmetastatic thyroid tumors. TCRdb re-clonotyped the PCR reads through MiXCR. Altogether around 28,000 clones are present, just under 30% being singletons, with the ten largest covering around 30%. Sequencing was done on a sample of blood. The receptors derive from a female donor with papillary thyroid cancer or a benign thyroid nodule (not recorded which). Some clones in this sample may be carry-over from other donors' samples. CDR3s include the opening cysteine and the closing phenylalanine or tryptophan. Clone sizes are given selectively: once, few, many, or a class where the clone is expanded.

J,size,V,CDR3
TRBJ2-1,NA,TRBV28,CASSDLLSYNEQFF
TRBJ1-1,NA,TRBV27,CASSENGRNTEAFF
TRBJ2-7,once,TRBV11-2,CASSLGGTYEQYF
TRBJ2-7,few,TRBV6-2/TRBV6-3,CASTLTSGSSYEQYF
TRBJ2-7,NA,TRBV5-1,CASSLGEVLHEQYF
TRBJ1-2,NA,TRBV5-1,CASSWTGEESYGYTF
TRBJ2-7,few,TRBV6-5,CASRYSRDSSYEQYF
TRBJ2-2,many,TRBV3-1,CASSPRVANTGELFF
TRBJ2-7,NA,TRBV18,CASSQQRGLETEQYF
TRBJ2-7,few,TRBV19,CASAGSLHGEQYF
TRBJ2-7,once,TRBV7-8,CASSPKRLGIALTYEQYF
TRBJ1-2,medium-sized,TRBV28,CASSLTLTGSGGYTF
TRBJ2-5,NA,TRBV6-2/TRBV6-3,CASSYRTTLQDTQYF
TRBJ1-1,few,TRBV28,CATRFYRTEAFF
TRBJ2-7,NA,TRBV30,CAWSGLAGDVYEQYF
TRBJ2-5,NA,TRBV7-7,CASSLARGLSETQYF
TRBJ1-2,few,TRBV2,CASSERDGGYGYTF
TRBJ2-7,NA,TRBV6-5,CASSYSTSGFTYEQYF
TRBJ2-2,NA,TRBV12-3/TRBV12-4,CASSLGSGSLGTGELFF
TRBJ2-1,few,TRBV28,CASSGTSVTYNEQFF
TRBJ2-2,many,TRBV14,CASSQVFSGGELFF
TRBJ2-3,few,TRBV2,CASSEGKLDTQYF
TRBJ2-2,once,TRBV7-2,CASRPGLRNVGELFF
TRBJ2-7,NA,TRBV5-4,CASSGDGQHQYEQYF
TRBJ2-5,many,TRBV6-1,CASTSWDGRQETQYF
TRBJ2-1,many,TRBV4-1,CASSPGLAQRNEQFF
TRBJ2-7,NA,TRBV11-3,CASKRASGTYEQYF
TRBJ2-3,NA,TRBV7-2,CASSLDQGSDTQYF
TRBJ2-2,many,TRBV6-1,CASRDANTGELFF
TRBJ2-6,few,TRBV6-2/TRBV6-3,CASRSGGQGAFGANVLTF
TRBJ2-7,NA,TRBV11-2,CASSFGTSQQYF
TRBJ1-3,many,TRBV2,CASRNPGQHSGNTIYF
TRBJ2-6,NA,TRBV6-2/TRBV6-3,CASSYGTGGAGADVLTF
TRBJ2-3,few,TRBV6-2/TRBV6-3,CASRRGPRDTQYF
TRBJ2-7,NA,TRBV12-3/TRBV12-4,CASSLAGASDEQYF
TRBJ2-7,many,TRBV18,CASSPSKSRNYEQYF
TRBJ1-2,many,TRBV11-3,CASSSSLRVNYGYTF
TRBJ2-7,NA,TRBV11-2,CASSLDRSGGMHEQYF
TRBJ2-7,many,TRBV30,CAWNSGTASYEQYF
TRBJ2-2,few,TRBV5-4,CASSFIDTGELFF
TRBJ1-1,many,TRBV20-1,CSASERENTEAFF
TRBJ2-3,few,TRBV6-2/TRBV6-3,CASTDQREGHNTQYF
TRBJ2-5,NA,TRBV5-4,CASSLNLQETQYF
TRBJ1-6,NA,TRBV10-3,CATAGQPDSPLHF